The 12 T cell receptor beta chains below were found in one sample sequenced in a study of cytomegalovirus exposure and HLA in healthy donors. PCR was performed using 60 Vbeta and 13 Jbeta primers. Sequencing used immunoSEQ multiplex PCR; TCRdb keeps in-frame clones, though not all of them. The sample holds under 200,000 clones, more than 70% seen once. Source material: PBMCs. These receptor sequences come from a male donor in good health and CMV-seropositive.

The CDR3 spells CASTGTVNTEAFF. The CDR3, as DNA: TGTGCCAGCACCGGGACAGTAAACACTGAAGCTTTCTTT. This chain uses TRBV6-1 with TRBJ1-1; 7 bases are shared with TRBD1. Germline CDR1 and CDR2: MNHNS and SASEGT. The junction had 4 bases not matched to a gene; V was cut back by 7 bases and J by 2 bases. The CDR3 has 13 amino acids.

The chain is built from TRBV28 and TRBJ2-1, with 8 bases lining up with TRBD1. Trimming at V came to 4 bases and at J to 7 bases, leaving 6 bases not matched to a gene. Germline V gene lookup returns CDR1 MDHEN and CDR2 SYDVKM. There are 14 residues in the CDR3. For the CDR3, the DNA is TGTGCCAGCAGTTCAACAGGGGGTCAGAATGAGCAGTTCTTC. Translated: CASSSTGGQNEQFF.

V and J are TRBV15 and TRBJ1-1, with 9 bases that match TRBD1. Germline CDR1 and CDR2: LNHNV and YYDKDF (reference sequence). The CDR3 is made up of 14 amino acids. The trim removed 3 bases at V and 1 base at J, leaving 0 bases unmatched. CDR3 bases: TGTGCCACCAGCAGGGACAGGGGGAACACTGAAGCTTTCTTT. It yields the protein CATSRDRGNTEAFF.

The chain combines TRBV9 with TRBJ2-2; D is perhaps TRBD1 (5 bases). Germline V gene data show CDR1 as SGDLS and CDR2 as YYNGEE. V dropped 0 bases and J dropped 0 bases, with 12 bases sitting between them. This CDR3 has 17 residues. CDR3 DNA sequence: TGTGCCAGCAGCGTAGCCAGGGTCCCCGCGAACACCGGGGAGCTGTTTTTT. It codes for CASSVARVPANTGELFF.

This clone was observed many times. The CDR3 reads CASIKVRQGDGGPEAFF. The CDR3 nucleotides read TGTGCCAGCATTAAAGTTCGACAGGGAGATGGGGGGCCTGAAGCTTTCTTT. V and J are TRBV2 and TRBJ1-1, with 7 bases lining up with TRBD1. Germline V gene data show CDR1 as SNHLY and CDR2 as FYNNEI. V dropped 7 bases and J dropped 6; count of bases not matched to a gene: 20. The CDR3 totals 17 residues.

CDR3 bases: TGCAGCGTTGAAGATAGGCTAGCGAGGGAGACCCAGTACTTC. Amino acid sequence: CSVEDRLARETQYF. The chain couples TRBV29-1 to TRBJ2-5; possible D gene TRBD2, 6 bases. The germline V and J ends were trimmed by 0 bases and 5 bases, with 13 bases remaining between them. The CDR3 has 14 residues. The V gene's germline CDR1 is SQVTM and CDR2 ANQGSEA.

The chain is built from TRBV2 and TRBJ2-3; TRBD2 matches at 7 bases. CDR3 length equals 14 residues. J lost 0 bases, V lost 3 bases, and 0 bases had no gene match. Germline V CDR1 and CDR2: SNHLY, FYNNEI. This CDR3 is CASSDGGSTDTQYF. CDR3 nucleotides: TGTGCCAGCAGTGACGGGGGGAGCACAGATACGCAGTATTTT.

This clone appeared a few times. The chain employs TRBV23-1 and TRBJ1-2; D gene uncertain. TRBV23-1 is an open reading frame, and its role is uncertain. The CDR3 loop spans 11 amino acids. CDR3 nucleotides: TGCGCACAGCCCCACCAGGATGGCTACACCTTC. Translated: CAQPHQDGYTF.

The V gene is TRBV6-1, the J gene TRBJ1-2, with 9 nucleotides matching TRBD1. Germline lookup yields CDR1 MNHNS and CDR2 SASEGT. V shed 5 bases and J 4 bases; nucleotides not matched to a gene: 5. The CDR3 is 14 residues long. The DNA of the CDR3 is TGTGCCAGCAGTAGAGACAGGGGGATCTATGGCTACACCTTC. It yields the protein CASSRDRGIYGYTF.

The rearrangement uses TRBV6-5 and TRBJ1-1, with 8 bases identical to TRBD1. This CDR3 is built from 13 residues. Germline CDR1 MNHEY, CDR2 SVGAGI. The V and J ends lost 5 bases and 10 bases, in that order; junction bases with no gene match: 9. The CDR3 region is CASSQSGQGGAFF. CDR3 nucleotide sequence: TGTGCCAGCAGTCAGAGTGGACAGGGTGGAGCTTTCTTT.

The rearrangement joins TRBV6-1 to TRBJ2-3, with 7 bases matching TRBD2. The V segment lost 7 bases and the J segment 1 base; nucleotides outside the gene matches: 8. This CDR3 contains 15 residues. CDR1 and CDR2 (germline): MNHNS, SASEGT. The DNA of the CDR3 is TGTGCCAGCAAGACTAGCTTTCCGGGCACAGATACGCAGTATTTT. It codes for CASKTSFPGTDTQYF.

This chain connects TRBV6-1 to TRBJ1-4; 9 bases agree with TRBD1. This CDR3 has 14 residues. The germline V gene encodes CDR1 MNHNS and CDR2 SASEGT. V was clipped by 6 bases and J by 7 bases; unmatched bases: 6. The CDR3 region has the DNA TGTGCCAGCAGGAGGACAGGGGAGAGTGAAAAACTGTTTTTT. Residues: CASRRTGESEKLFF.